This T cell receptor (beta chain) was sequenced for a study of beta chain features in type 1 diabetes (dated 2018 in TCRdb). Looking at the study overall: Mean age, gender distribution, total cell number and subset yield were not different between patients and healthy donors. Across all samples, about 110 million sorted cells were examined, and cell number per subset correlated strongly with RNA yield. The study compared the TCRB repertoires of sorted circulating CD4+ T cell subsets in recently diagnosed type 1 diabetes patients with those in matched healthy donors. Whereas all 28 donors provided naive and central memory subsets, regulatory and stem cell-like memory subsets were isolated from just 8 patients and about 8 healthy donors. Here is what the overall study found, with its caveats: Shorter templates might be favored by PCR, yet because patient and control samples were amplified and corrected together, any such skew would affect both groups equally. Because cDNA was sequenced instead of genomic DNA, activated cells with high expression could be over-represented, although the groups did not differ in activation or CD3 levels. Naive, central memory and regulatory TCRB repertoires appeared more similar among patients than among healthy donors. Type 1 diabetes patients showed a moderate but significant shortening of TCRB CDR3 length in all four CD4+ subsets. Patients with type 1 diabetes made fewer insertions and deleted more nucleotides at VDJ recombination sites, implying thymic rearrangement abnormalities. HLA sub-analyses involved small numbers of individuals, so any influence of HLA type on TCRB rearrangement remained unresolved.

This clone was counted a few times. It lacks a known antigen. Base quality data are lacking; no much larger clone is found one base away. From each donor, a single peripheral blood sample of approximately 0.11 L on average was drawn into heparinised tubes. Using a panel that included CD45RO, CCR7, CD25, CD127, CD95 and CD27, naive, central memory, regulatory and stem cell-like memory CD4+ T cells were sorted on a BD FACSAria II. Every sorted population had a purity above 95%. PBMCs were separated immediately by Lymphoprep density gradient centrifugation and were stained directly, without being cultured. To minimize batch effects, samples were stained and sorted in pairs, one healthy donor with one patient per experiment. Including the terminal cysteine and phenylalanine, the CDR3 comprises 16 residues. Just CDR3 DNA is preserved here, 48 bases in frame from base 1. The germline V gene (reference sequence) provides CDR1 SEHNR and CDR2 FQNEAQ. At the junction V is shortened by 6 bases and J by 6 bases, with 21 bases in between.

The entire isolated RNA was reverse transcribed using the High Capacity cDNA Reverse Transcription Kit, and thus expressed TCRB transcripts were sequenced. Deep immunoSEQ sequencing was performed on naive, central memory and regulatory T cell samples, with an average of around 3.4 million total reads per sample. After sorted cells were lysed in RLT buffer, RNA was extracted with DNase-treated RNeasy Micro or Mini kits, with the choice depending on cell number. Each cell subset was processed on its own to prevent cross-contamination, while patient and healthy donor samples were processed together. Using the immunoSEQ multiplex PCR, TCRB sequences were amplified from cDNA into 87-bp fragments spanning the CDR3 region. Sequencing of the amplicons was done on the Illumina HiSeq platform. Processing in the source paper ran as follows. Synthetic template baselines were used to correct PCR bias computationally, reads within Hamming distance 2 were collapsed together, and singletons that could not be merged were discarded. By aligning reads against IMGT, V, D and J genes, CDR3 length, and insertions or deletions at six rearrangement sites were assigned. Within each subset, clonotype counts were normalized to sorted cell number, after which true diversity and Gini coefficients were computed with the tcR R package. Repertoire sharing was quantified using the overlap coefficient calculated on TCRB nucleotide sequences. Out-of-frame TCRB sequences from naive cells were analyzed to stand in for the pre-selection repertoire. Not all clones reach the TCRdb copy of this immuneACCESS table, which keeps in-frame sequences only. Checked studies attribute under half of the gap to unresolved V genes and leave the rest unexplained. V and J calls and clone size are as listed in that table; D and trimming were resolved from the DNA. The sample table shows some 350,000 clones, and less than 15% are seen once. About 0.016% of the sample belongs to the ten largest clones.

The origin of this receptor is a woman aged 18-29 years with type 1 diabetes. The chain joins TRBV7-9 to TRBJ2-1, with the D segment identity uncertain. What was sequenced was naive CD4+ T cells from blood. The cell subset or site label corresponds to: true naive CD4+ T cells. The sequenced DNA: TGTGCCAGCAGTCGTCCGTATAGCTCTGCAATCAATGAGCAGTTCTTC. Translation gives CASSRPYSSAINEQFF.